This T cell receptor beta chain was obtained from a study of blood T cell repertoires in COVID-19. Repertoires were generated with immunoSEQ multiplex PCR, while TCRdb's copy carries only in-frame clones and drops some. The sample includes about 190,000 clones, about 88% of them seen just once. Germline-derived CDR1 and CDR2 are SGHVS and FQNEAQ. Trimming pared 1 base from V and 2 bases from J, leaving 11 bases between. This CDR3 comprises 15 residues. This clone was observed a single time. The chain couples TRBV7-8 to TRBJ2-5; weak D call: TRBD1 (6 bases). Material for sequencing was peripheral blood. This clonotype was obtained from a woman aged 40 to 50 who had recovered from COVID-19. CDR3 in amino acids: CASSLVFGQQETQYF. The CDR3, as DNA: TGTGCCAGCAGCTTAGTCTTCGGACAGCAAGAGACCCAGTACTTC.